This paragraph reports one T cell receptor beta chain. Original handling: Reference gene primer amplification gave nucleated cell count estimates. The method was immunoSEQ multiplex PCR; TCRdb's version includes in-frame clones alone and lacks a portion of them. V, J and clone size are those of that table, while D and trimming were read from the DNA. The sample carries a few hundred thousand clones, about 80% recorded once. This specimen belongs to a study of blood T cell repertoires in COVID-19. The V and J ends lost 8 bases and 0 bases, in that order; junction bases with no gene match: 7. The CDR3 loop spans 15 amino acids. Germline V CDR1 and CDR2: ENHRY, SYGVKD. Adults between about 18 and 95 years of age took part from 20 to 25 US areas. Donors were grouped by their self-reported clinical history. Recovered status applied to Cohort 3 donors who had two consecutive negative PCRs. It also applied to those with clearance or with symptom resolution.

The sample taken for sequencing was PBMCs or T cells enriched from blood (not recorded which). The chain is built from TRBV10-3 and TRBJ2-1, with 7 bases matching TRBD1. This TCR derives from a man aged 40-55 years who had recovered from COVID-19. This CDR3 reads CAISVGDSSYNEQFF. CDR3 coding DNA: TGTGCCATCTCGGTAGGGGACAGCTCCTACAATGAGCAGTTCTTC.